Presented here are 10 T cell receptor beta chains from one specimen sequenced in a study of vaccination and CD4 T cells after COVID-19. No antigen has been identified for these receptors. Described treatment: approximately nine-day PBMC culture with coronavirus spike peptide pools or control peptides (ViraFEST assay). The study sequenced cultured CD4+ T cell DNA using the Oncomine TCR Beta short-read assay. TCRdb used MiXCR to reprocess the PCR reads, holding one entry per CDR3 protein. The table records roughly 12,000 distinct CDR3 sequences, over 50% of them present only once. The sample taken for sequencing was CD4+ T cells from blood, cultured in vitro. The origin of the receptors is a human donor who had recovered from COVID-19.

The V gene is TRBV15, the J gene TRBJ2-5; D possibly corresponds to TRBD2 (5 bases). From germline, CDR1 is LNHNV and CDR2 YYDKDF (reference sequence). The CDR3 sequence is 13 residues long. Trimming left V 0 bases short and J 5 bases short, with 7 bases between. CDR3 amino acids: CATSRETIETQYF. CDR3 nucleotide sequence: TGTGCCACCAGCAGAGAGACTATCGAGACCCAGTACTTC.

This clonotype has a handful of counts. The V and J genes are TRBV4-3 and TRBJ1-2; D is perhaps TRBD1 (6 bases). The CDR3 has 14 amino acids. V lost 3 bases to trimming and J lost 10 bases, with 18 bases between them. Germline V CDR1 and CDR2: LGHNA, YSLEER. This CDR3 is CASSHTDSRKAYTF. Written as DNA, the CDR3 is TGCGCCAGCAGCCATACGGACAGTCGAAAGGCCTACACCTTC.

The CDR3 DNA sequence: TGTGCCAGCAGTTACGGCCTACTCGACTCTGGGGCCAACGTCCTGACTTTC. Its protein product is CASSYGLLDSGANVLTF. The rearrangement joins TRBV6-2 or TRBV6-3 to TRBJ2-6; D is undetermined. V was trimmed by 2 bases and J by 0 bases, leaving 11 bases between them. The CDR3 consists of 17 residues. CDR1 MNHEY and CDR2 SVGEGT come from the germline V gene.

The rearrangement joins TRBV19 to TRBJ2-7; possibly TRBD1 or TRBD2 for D (5 bases each). The CDR3 extends over 14 amino acids. Germline V gives CDR1 LNHDA, CDR2 SQIVND (reference sequence). The V end was cut by 1 base, the J end by 4 bases, with 11 bases between. The CDR3 here is CASSIGGTLYEQYF. The CDR3 nucleotides read TGTGCCAGTAGTATAGGAGGGACCCTATACGAGCAGTACTTC. Full variable domain (rest looked up from reference TRBV19 and TRBJ2-7): DGGITQSPKYLFRKEGQNVTLSCEQNLNHDAMYWYRQDPGQGLRLIYYSQIVNDFQKGDIAEGYSVSREKKESFPLTVTSAQKNPTAFYLCASSIGGTLYEQYFGPGTRLTVT.

This clonotype occurred a few times. The chain is built from TRBV20-1 and TRBJ2-1; 14 bases are shared with TRBD2. This CDR3 is built from 15 residues. CDR1 and CDR2 from the germline V gene are DFQATT and SNEGSKA (reference sequence). V gave up 0 bases and J gave up 6 bases; unmatched junction bases: 1. The DNA of the CDR3 is TGCAGTGCTAGAGAGGGACTAGCGGGAGTCAATGAGCAGTTCTTC. Translating it yields CSAREGLAGVNEQFF.

This sequence joins TRBV20-1 and TRBJ2-3, with 9 bases that match TRBD2. Trimming removed 3 bases from V and 4 bases from J; junction bases left unmatched: 8. This CDR3 has 15 residues. Germline values: CDR1 DFQATT, CDR2 SNEGSKA (reference sequence). CDR3 protein: CSASGLAGTPDTQYF. The CDR3, as DNA: TGCAGTGCTAGTGGGCTAGCGGGGACGCCAGATACGCAGTATTTT.

This clonotype was detected a few times. The rearrangement uses TRBV2 and TRBJ2-3, with 13 bases fitting TRBD2. The V segment lost 7 bases and the J segment 5 bases; nucleotides outside the gene matches: 3. The CDR3 sequence is 14 residues long. Germline V gives CDR1 SNHLY, CDR2 FYNNEI. Here the CDR3 DNA reads TGTGCCAGCACCCGGACTAGCGGGAGAGATACGCAGTATTTT. Its protein product is CASTRTSGRDTQYF.

This chain connects TRBV3-1 to TRBJ2-7, with D hard to call. Germline loops: CDR1 LGHDT, CDR2 YNNKEL (reference sequence). Trimming removed 1 base from V and 6 bases from J, with 10 bases in between. This CDR3 has 13 amino acids. Here the CDR3 reads CASSQGSDVEQYF. CDR3 bases: TGTGCCAGCAGCCAAGGATCGGACGTCGAGCAGTACTTC.

V usage is TRBV20-1 and J usage is TRBJ2-3; maybe TRBD2 (5 bases). The CDR3 consists of 17 residues. CDR1 is DFQATT, CDR2 SNEGSKA, per germline (reference sequence). The V end lost 3 bases, the J end lost 1 base, and 20 bases lay between the germline ends. In DNA, the CDR3 is TGCAGTGCTAGTCACCAATCCGGGAACATTCGCACAGATACGCAGTATTTT. Its protein product is CSASHQSGNIRTDTQYF.

The V and J genes are TRBV7-2 and TRBJ2-5; 8 nucleotides agree with TRBD2. The CDR3 has 16 residues. V was pared by 5 bases and J by 5 bases, with 13 bases of the junction left unmatched. Germline CDR1 is SGHTA and CDR2 is FQGNSA. CDR3 amino acids: CASSVQRFGGGETQYF. CDR3 sequence (DNA): TGTGCCAGCAGCGTACAACGATTCGGCGGGGGGGAGACCCAGTACTTC.